The sequence of this T cell receptor beta chain was determined in a study of T cell responses to AZD1222 COVID-19 vaccine. Assay: immunoSEQ multiplex PCR; the TCRdb copy retains only in-frame clones and omits some. The table lists about 110,000 clones, 82% of them singletons. CDR3 length: 15 residues. V lost 7 bases, J lost 0 bases, and 6 bases stayed unmatched. Per germline, CDR1 WNHNN and CDR2 SYGVQD (reference sequence). Study conclusions and caveats: Seropositive at baseline were only six AZD1222 recipients.

Points on this clone: What it recognizes is unknown.

The chain carries TRBV10-1 and TRBJ1-1; 9 nucleotides align to TRBD1. The specimen comprised peripheral blood, sampled on day 0 of AZD1222 vaccination. This clonotype was obtained from an adult in good health. The CDR3 loop reads CASNLDRGMNTEAFF. CDR3 nucleotides: TGCGCCAGCAATCTGGACAGGGGAATGAACACTGAAGCTTTCTTT.